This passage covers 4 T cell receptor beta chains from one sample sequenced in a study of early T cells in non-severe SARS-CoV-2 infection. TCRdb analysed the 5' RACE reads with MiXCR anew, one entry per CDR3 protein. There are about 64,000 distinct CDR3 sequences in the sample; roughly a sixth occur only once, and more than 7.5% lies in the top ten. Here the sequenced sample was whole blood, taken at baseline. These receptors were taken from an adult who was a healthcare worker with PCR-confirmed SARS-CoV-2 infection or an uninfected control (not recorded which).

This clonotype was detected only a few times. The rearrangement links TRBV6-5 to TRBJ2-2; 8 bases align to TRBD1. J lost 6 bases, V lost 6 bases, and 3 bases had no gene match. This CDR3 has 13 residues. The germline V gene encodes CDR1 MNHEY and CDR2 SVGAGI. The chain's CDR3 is CASRTGEAGELFF. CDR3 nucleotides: TGTGCCAGCAGGACAGGGGAGGCCGGGGAGCTGTTTTTT.

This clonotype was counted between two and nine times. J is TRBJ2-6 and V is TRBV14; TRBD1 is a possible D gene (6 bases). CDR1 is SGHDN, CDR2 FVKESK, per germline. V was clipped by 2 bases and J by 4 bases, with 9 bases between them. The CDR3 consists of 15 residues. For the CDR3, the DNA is TGTGCCAGCAGCCAACAGGGGTACGGGGCCAACGTCCTGACTTTC. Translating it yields CASSQQGYGANVLTF. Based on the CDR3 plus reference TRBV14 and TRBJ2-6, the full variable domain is EAGVTQFPSHSVIEKGQTVTLRCDPISGHDNLYWYRRVMGKEIKFLLHFVKESKQDESGMPNNRFLAERTGGTYSTLKVQPAELEDSGVYFCASSQQGYGANVLTFGAGSRLTVL.

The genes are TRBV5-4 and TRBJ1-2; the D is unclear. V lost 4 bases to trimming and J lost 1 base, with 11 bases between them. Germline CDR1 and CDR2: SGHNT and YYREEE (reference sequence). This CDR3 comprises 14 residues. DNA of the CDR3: TGTGCCAGCAGCATCGACGGAAATAACTATGGCTACACCTTC. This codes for CASSIDGNNYGYTF.

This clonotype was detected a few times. CDR3: CASSRGDTGNTIYF. The CDR3 DNA is TGTGCCAGCAGTAGGGGTGATACTGGAAACACCATATATTTT. J is TRBJ1-3 and V is TRBV9, with a possible D match to TRBD1 (5 bases). Germline-derived CDR1 and CDR2 are SGDLS and YYNGEE. CDR3 length: 14 residues. Trimming took off 5 bases at V and 2 bases at J, with 11 bases between the two ends.